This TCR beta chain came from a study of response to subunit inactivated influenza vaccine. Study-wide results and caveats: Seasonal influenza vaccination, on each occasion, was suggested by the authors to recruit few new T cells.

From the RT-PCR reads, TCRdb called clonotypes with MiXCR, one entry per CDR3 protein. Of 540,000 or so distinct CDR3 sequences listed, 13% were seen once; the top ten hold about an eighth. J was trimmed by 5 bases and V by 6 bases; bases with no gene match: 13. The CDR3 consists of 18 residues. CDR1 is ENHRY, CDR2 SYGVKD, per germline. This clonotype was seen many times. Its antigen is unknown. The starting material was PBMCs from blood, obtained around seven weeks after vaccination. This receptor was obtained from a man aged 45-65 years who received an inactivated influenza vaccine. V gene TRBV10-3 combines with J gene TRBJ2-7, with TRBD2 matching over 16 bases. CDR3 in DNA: TGTGCCATCAGGCGGGGACTAGCGGGAGGGATTTTTGCGGACGAGCAGTACTTC. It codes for CAIRRGLAGGIFADEQYF.